These 20 T cell receptor beta chains came from one sample sequenced in a study of blood T cell repertoires in COVID-19. The protocol was immunoSEQ multiplex PCR, while the TCRdb copy is restricted to in-frame clones and leaves out a portion. Among roughly 92,000 clones listed, less than 95% were seen once. Sequenced material: peripheral blood. The receptor source for this set is a man aged 50 or older with acute or convalescent COVID-19.

V and J are TRBV5-5 and TRBJ1-2; 8 bases are a match to TRBD1. Trimming removed 4 bases from V and 2 bases from J; junction bases left unmatched: 13. CDR1 SGHKS and CDR2 YYEKEE come from the germline V gene (reference sequence). This CDR3 is 17 amino acids long. The CDR3 DNA reads TGTGCCAGCAGCCGCTCGGGGCAGGGGGCGCGGAACTATGGCTACACCTTC. Its protein product is CASSRSGQGARNYGYTF.

The chain recombines TRBV19 with TRBJ1-2; tentative D call: TRBD1 (5 bases). Trimming took 3 bases from V and 7 from J, leaving 24 bases between them. CDR1 and CDR2 from the germline V gene are LNHDA and SQIVND (reference sequence). The CDR3 consists of 17 residues. CDR3 region: CASSMNPTGQMSFGYTF. The DNA for the CDR3 is TGTGCCAGTAGTATGAACCCTACAGGTCAGATGAGCTTTGGCTACACCTTC. Full variable domain (outside the CDR3, taken from reference TRBV19 and TRBJ1-2): DGGITQSPKYLFRKEGQNVTLSCEQNLNHDAMYWYRQDPGQGLRLIYYSQIVNDFQKGDIAEGYSVSREKKESFPLTVTSAQKNPTAFYLCASSMNPTGQMSFGYTFGSGTRLTVV.

The genes are TRBV10-2 and TRBJ2-1, with 10 nucleotides matching TRBD2. Germline CDR1 reads WSHSY; CDR2 reads SAAADI. The CDR3 contains 15 residues. Trimming cost V 6 bases and J 2 bases; bases outside gene matches: 4. Here the CDR3 DNA reads TGCGCCAGCAGGGCTAGCGGGAGCGCCTACAATGAGCAGTTCTTC. Amino acids: CASRASGSAYNEQFF.

V is TRBV11-3 and J is TRBJ2-1; TRBD2 agrees at 9 bases. The CDR3 is 17 amino acids. Germline loops: CDR1 SGHNT, CDR2 YENEEA. Trimming at V came to 0 bases and at J to 10 bases, leaving 13 bases not matched to a gene. The CDR3: CASSLDRTGGRASEQFF. For the CDR3, the DNA is TGTGCCAGCAGCTTAGATCGTACCGGCGGGAGGGCCTCCGAGCAGTTCTTC.

This chain links TRBV24-1 with TRBJ2-7, with 11 bases lining up with TRBD2. Losses at the gene ends were 3 bases for V and 7 bases for J; bases not matched to a gene: 7. Germline V gene sequence: CDR1 KGHDR, CDR2 SFDVKD. The CDR3 is 15 residues long. The CDR3 loop is CATSDASGRLGEQYF. In DNA form, the CDR3 reads TGTGCCACCAGTGATGCTAGCGGGAGGCTGGGGGAGCAGTACTTC.

The chain couples TRBV7-9 to TRBJ2-7; D gene unclear. Trimming left V 1 base short and J 6 bases short, with 13 bases between. CDR3 length: 14 amino acids. The germline V gene encodes CDR1 SEHNR and CDR2 FQNEAQ (reference sequence). The CDR3 DNA is TGTGCCAGCAGCTTAGACGCTCTAGTGAGCGAGCAGTACTTC. Translation gives CASSLDALVSEQYF.

This chain joins TRBV18 and TRBJ2-7; 11 nucleotides align to TRBD1. The CDR3 runs 14 residues. V shed 6 bases and J 7 bases; nucleotides not matched to a gene: 8. Germline V CDR1 and CDR2: KGHSH, LQKENI. CDR3 protein: CASSLDRGQGEQYF. DNA of the CDR3: TGTGCCAGCTCCCTGGACAGGGGGCAGGGGGAGCAGTACTTC.

Written as DNA, the CDR3 is TGCGCCAGCAGCCCACAGGGTCTAGCTGGCTACACCTTC. Its translation is CASSPQGLAGYTF. This chain links TRBV4-1 with TRBJ1-2; a possible D gene is TRBD1 (6 bases). The CDR3 is made up of 13 amino acids. Deletions cut 4 bases from V and 7 bases from J, with 13 bases between. Germline V gives CDR1 MGHRA, CDR2 YSYEKL.

This clone appeared a single time. The V and J genes are TRBV27 and TRBJ2-2; TRBD1 agrees at 12 bases. The length of the CDR3 is 16 residues. CDR1 and CDR2 (germline): MNHEY, SMNVEV (reference sequence). Trimming removed 5 bases from V and 4 bases from J; junction bases left unmatched: 5. CDR3 protein: CASSRGQGASTGELFF. Written as DNA, the CDR3 is TGTGCCAGCAGTAGGGGACAGGGGGCTAGCACCGGGGAGCTGTTTTTT.

The chain links TRBV7-2 to TRBJ2-7; D is ambiguous. The CDR3 sequence is 12 residues long. Trimming pared 5 bases from V and 0 bases from J, leaving 5 bases between. Germline V gene sequence: CDR1 SGHTA, CDR2 FQGNSA. The CDR3 is CASSPSSYEQYF. The CDR3 nucleotides read TGTGCCAGCAGCCCGAGCTCCTACGAGCAGTACTTC. Full variable domain (outside the CDR3, taken from reference TRBV7-2 and TRBJ2-7): GAGVSQSPSNKVTEKGKDVELRCDPISGHTALYWYRQSLGQGLEFLIYFQGNSAPDKSGLPSDRFSAERTGGSVSTLTIQRTQQEDSAVYLCASSPSSYEQYFGPGTRLTVT.

J is TRBJ1-2 and V is TRBV7-9; perhaps TRBD1 as D (6 bases). V was trimmed by 5 bases and J by 3 bases, leaving 13 bases between them. The CDR3 totals 14 residues. Germline V gives CDR1 SEHNR, CDR2 FQNEAQ (reference sequence). CDR3 in amino acids: CASSRDTLDYGYTF. The CDR3 DNA follows: TGTGCCAGCAGCCGGGACACACTTGACTATGGCTACACCTTC.

The chain has TRBV28 and TRBJ2-7, with a possible D match to TRBD2 (7 bases). V was trimmed by 6 bases and J by 12 bases, leaving 18 bases between them. CDR3 length: 12 residues. The germline V gene has CDR1 MDHEN and CDR2 SYDVKM. The CDR3 region has the DNA TGTGCCAGCAGCGACCGGGGGGCTCGGCGGTACTTC. This sequence encodes CASSDRGARRYF.

The chain employs TRBV28 and TRBJ1-5; possibly TRBD1 for D (6 bases). Germline V CDR1 and CDR2: MDHEN, SYDVKM. This CDR3 comprises 15 residues. V gave up 5 bases and J gave up 2 bases, with 13 bases separating them. CDR3 region: CASSPQGGGNQPQHF. As DNA, the CDR3 is TGTGCCAGCAGTCCACAGGGCGGAGGCAATCAGCCCCAGCATTTT.

V and J are TRBV5-4 and TRBJ1-6; 10 bases are a match to TRBD1. There are 14 residues in the CDR3. Germline CDR1 and CDR2: SGHNT and YYREEE (reference sequence). V shed 3 bases, J shed 10 bases, and the junction held 4 bases outside the gene matches. The CDR3 coding sequence is TGTGCCAGCAGCTCAGGACAGGGGGTGTCACCCCTCCACTTT. Its translation is CASSSGQGVSPLHF.

This clone came up once. V usage is TRBV7-9 and J usage is TRBJ2-5; TRBD2 agrees at 7 bases. V trimming: 4 bases; J trimming: 3 bases; junction bases outside the gene matches: 11. Germline V gene lookup returns CDR1 SEHNR and CDR2 FQNEAQ (reference sequence). The CDR3 covers 16 residues. CDR3 nucleotide sequence: TGTGCCAGCAGCTCCCCTGGCGGGAGTCAGAAAGAGACCCAGTACTTC. Amino acid sequence: CASSSPGGSQKETQYF.

This clone is a singleton in its sample. The chain combines TRBV2 with TRBJ1-2, with D hard to call. CDR3 length: 13 amino acids. V lost 7 bases to trimming and J lost 4 bases, with 13 bases between them. Germline CDR1 reads SNHLY; CDR2 reads FYNNEI. The CDR3 here is CASTDVRGYGYTF. CDR3 bases: TGTGCCAGCACCGACGTACGGGGCTATGGCTACACCTTC.

The chain recombines TRBV24-1 with TRBJ2-1; TRBD2 agrees at 7 bases. CDR1 KGHDR and CDR2 SFDVKD come from the germline V gene. J lost 7 bases, V lost 5 bases, and 13 bases had no gene match. The CDR3 is made up of 16 amino acids. CDR3 amino acids: CATSGLGAGTGNEQFF. CDR3 coding DNA: TGTGCCACCAGTGGGTTAGGAGCGGGGACGGGGAATGAGCAGTTCTTC.

The table lists this clone with a few counts. The chain recombines TRBV5-4 with TRBJ1-5, with TRBD1 matching 7 bases. There are 14 residues in the CDR3. J was trimmed by 7 bases and V by 0 bases; bases with no gene match: 4. CDR1 is SGHNT and CDR2 is YYREEE in the germline V gene (reference sequence). The DNA for the CDR3 is TGTGCCAGCAGCTTGGACAGGGGCAGGCAGCCCCAGCATTTT. Protein product: CASSLDRGRQPQHF.

The chain employs TRBV30 and TRBJ2-7; D uncertain. V lost 3 bases and J 3 bases, leaving 9 bases between the germline ends. Germline assignment: CDR1 GTSNPN and CDR2 SVGIG (reference sequence). The CDR3 has 12 residues. The CDR3 nucleotides read TGTGCCTGGAGCCAAGACATCTACGAGCAGTACTTC. As protein: CAWSQDIYEQYF.

The chain recombines TRBV7-8 with TRBJ1-2; D perhaps matches TRBD1 (6 bases). The V gene lost 4 bases and the J gene lost 6 bases, with 12 bases spanning the gap. The CDR3 length is 13 residues. Germline V gives CDR1 SGHVS, CDR2 FQNEAQ. CDR3 sequence reads: CASSSHRDDGYTF. For the CDR3, the DNA is TGTGCCAGCAGCTCCCACAGGGACGATGGCTACACCTTC.